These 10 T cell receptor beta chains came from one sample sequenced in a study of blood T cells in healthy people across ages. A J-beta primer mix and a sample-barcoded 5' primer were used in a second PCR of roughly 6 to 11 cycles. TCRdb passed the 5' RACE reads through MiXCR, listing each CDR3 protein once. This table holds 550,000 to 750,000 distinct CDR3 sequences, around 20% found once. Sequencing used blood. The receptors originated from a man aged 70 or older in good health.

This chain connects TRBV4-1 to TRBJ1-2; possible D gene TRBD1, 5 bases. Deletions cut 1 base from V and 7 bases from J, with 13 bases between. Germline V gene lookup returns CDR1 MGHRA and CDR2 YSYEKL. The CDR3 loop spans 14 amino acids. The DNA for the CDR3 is TGCGCCAGCAGCCAAGGATATCAGGGCCCTGGCTACACCTTC. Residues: CASSQGYQGPGYTF.

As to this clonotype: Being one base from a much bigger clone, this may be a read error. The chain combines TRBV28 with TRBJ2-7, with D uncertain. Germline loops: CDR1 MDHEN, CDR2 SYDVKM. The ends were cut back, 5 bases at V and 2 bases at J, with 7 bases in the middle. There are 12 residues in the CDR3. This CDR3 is CASSTDPYEQYF. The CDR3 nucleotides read TGTGCCAGCAGTACCGACCCCTACGAGCAGTACTTC.

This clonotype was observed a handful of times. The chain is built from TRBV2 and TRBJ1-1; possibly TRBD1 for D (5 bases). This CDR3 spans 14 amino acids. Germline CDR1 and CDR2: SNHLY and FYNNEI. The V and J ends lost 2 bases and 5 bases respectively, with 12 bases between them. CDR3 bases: TGTGCCAGCAGTGAAAGGGGCGGTCGGACTGAAGCTTTCTTT. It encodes CASSERGGRTEAFF. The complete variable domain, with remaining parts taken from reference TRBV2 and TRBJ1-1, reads EPEVTQTPSHQVTQMGQEVILRCVPISNHLYFYWYRQILGQKVEFLVSFYNNEISEKSEIFDDQFSVERPDGSNFTLKIRSTKLEDSAMYFCASSERGGRTEAFFGQGTRLTVV.

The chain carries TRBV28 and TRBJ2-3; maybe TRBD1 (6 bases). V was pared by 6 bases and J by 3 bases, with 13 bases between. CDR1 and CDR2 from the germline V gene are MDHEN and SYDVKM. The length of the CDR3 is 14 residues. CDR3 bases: TGTGCCAGCAGCCGGGACATGGAGACAGATACGCAGTATTTT. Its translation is CASSRDMETDTQYF.

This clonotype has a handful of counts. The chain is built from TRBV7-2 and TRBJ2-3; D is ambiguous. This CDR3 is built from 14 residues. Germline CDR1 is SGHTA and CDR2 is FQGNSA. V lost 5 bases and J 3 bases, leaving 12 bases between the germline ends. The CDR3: CASSQVSLTDTQYF. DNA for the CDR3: TGTGCCAGCAGCCAGGTCTCTCTTACAGATACGCAGTATTTT.

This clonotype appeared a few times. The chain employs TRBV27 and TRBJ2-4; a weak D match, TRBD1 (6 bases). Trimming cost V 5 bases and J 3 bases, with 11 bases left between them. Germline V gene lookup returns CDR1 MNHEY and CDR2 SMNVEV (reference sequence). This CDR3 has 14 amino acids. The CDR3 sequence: CASSPLDSKNIQYF. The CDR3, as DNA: TGTGCCAGCAGTCCCCTGGACAGCAAAAACATTCAGTACTTC.

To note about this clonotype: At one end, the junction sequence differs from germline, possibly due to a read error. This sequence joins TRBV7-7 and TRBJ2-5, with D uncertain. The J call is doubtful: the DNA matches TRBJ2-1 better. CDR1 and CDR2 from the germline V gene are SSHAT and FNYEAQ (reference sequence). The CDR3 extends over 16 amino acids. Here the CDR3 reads CASSLSPGPARNEQFF. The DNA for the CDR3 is TGTGCTAGCAGCTTAAGTCCGGGCCCCGCGCGCAATGAGCAGTTCTTC.

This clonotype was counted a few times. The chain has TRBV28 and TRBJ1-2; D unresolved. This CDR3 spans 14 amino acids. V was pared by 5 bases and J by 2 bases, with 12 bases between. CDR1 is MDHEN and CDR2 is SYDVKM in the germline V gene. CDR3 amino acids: CASSPGGRNYGYTF. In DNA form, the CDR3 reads TGTGCCAGCAGTCCCGGAGGTCGGAACTATGGCTACACCTTC.

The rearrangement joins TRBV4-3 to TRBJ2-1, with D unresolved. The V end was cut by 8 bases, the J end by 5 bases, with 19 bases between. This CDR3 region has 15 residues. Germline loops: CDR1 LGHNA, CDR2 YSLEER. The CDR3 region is CASGLLGDLHNEQFF. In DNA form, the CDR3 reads TGCGCCAGCGGCCTCCTCGGCGACTTACACAATGAGCAGTTCTTC.

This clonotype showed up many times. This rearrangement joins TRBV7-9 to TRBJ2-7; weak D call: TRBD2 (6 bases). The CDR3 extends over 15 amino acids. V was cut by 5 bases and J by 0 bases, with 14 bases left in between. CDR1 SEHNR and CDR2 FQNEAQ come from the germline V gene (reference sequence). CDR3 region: CASSTNDGSSYEQYF. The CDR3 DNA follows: TGTGCCAGCAGCACCAACGACGGGAGCTCCTACGAGCAGTACTTC.